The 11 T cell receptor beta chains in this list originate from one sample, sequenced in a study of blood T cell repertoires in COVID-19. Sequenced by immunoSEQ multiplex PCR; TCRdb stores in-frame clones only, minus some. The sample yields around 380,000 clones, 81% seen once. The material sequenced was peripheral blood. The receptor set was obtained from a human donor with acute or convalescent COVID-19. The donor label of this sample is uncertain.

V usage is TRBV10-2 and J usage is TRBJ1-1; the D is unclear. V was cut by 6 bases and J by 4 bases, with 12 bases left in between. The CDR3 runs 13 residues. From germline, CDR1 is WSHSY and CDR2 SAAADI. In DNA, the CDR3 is TGCGCCAGCAGCCCTTCGGAGGGCACTGAAGCTTTCTTT. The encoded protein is CASSPSEGTEAFF.

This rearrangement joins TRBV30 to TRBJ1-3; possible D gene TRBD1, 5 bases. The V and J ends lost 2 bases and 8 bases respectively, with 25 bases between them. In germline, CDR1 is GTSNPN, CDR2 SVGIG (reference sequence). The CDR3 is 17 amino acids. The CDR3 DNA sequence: TGTGCCTGGAGTCTCCTCCTCCCGACAGCGGGTGGTCACACCATATATTTT. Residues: CAWSLLLPTAGGHTIYF.

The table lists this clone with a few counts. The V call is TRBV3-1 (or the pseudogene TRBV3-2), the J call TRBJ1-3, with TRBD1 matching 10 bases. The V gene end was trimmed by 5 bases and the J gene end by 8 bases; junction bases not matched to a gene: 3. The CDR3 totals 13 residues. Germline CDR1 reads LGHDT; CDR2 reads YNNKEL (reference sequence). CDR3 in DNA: TGTGCCAGCAGCAGGACAGGGGGTGACACCATATATTTT. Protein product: CASSRTGGDTIYF.

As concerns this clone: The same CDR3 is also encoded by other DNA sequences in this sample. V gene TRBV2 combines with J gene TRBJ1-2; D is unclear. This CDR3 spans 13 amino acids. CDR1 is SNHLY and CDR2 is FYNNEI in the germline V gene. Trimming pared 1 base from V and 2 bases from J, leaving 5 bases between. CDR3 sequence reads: CASSEGRNYGYTF. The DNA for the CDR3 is TGTGCCAGCAGTGAAGGCAGGAACTATGGCTACACCTTC.

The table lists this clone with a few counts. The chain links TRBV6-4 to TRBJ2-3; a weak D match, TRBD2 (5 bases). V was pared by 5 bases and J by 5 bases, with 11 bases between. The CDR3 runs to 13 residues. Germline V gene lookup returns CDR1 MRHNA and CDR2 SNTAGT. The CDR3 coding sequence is TGTGCCAGCAGTCAACTAGAAGAAGATACGCAGTATTTT. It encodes CASSQLEEDTQYF.

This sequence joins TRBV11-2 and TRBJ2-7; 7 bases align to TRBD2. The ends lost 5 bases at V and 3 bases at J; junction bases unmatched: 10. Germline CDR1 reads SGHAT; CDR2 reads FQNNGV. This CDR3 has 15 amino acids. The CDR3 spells CASSLVAGPNYEQYF. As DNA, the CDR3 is TGTGCCAGCAGCCTTGTAGCGGGCCCCAACTACGAGCAGTACTTC. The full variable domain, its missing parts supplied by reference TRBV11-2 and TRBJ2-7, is EAGVAQSPRYKIIEKRQSVAFWCNPISGHATLYWYQQILGQGPKLLIQFQNNGVVDDSQLPKDRFSAERLKGVDSTLKIQPAKLEDSAVYLCASSLVAGPNYEQYFGPGTRLTVT.

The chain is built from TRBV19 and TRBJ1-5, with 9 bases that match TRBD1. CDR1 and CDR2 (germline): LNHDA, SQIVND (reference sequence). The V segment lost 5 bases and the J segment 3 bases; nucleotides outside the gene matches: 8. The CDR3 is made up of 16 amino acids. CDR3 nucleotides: TGTGCCAGTAGTCCACAGGGGGCGAGTTACAATCAGCCCCAGCATTTT. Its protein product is CASSPQGASYNQPQHF.

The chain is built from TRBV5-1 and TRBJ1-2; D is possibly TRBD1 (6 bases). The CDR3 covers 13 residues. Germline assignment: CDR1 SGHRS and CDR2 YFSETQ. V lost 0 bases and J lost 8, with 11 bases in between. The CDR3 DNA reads TGCGCCAGCAGCTTGGCCAGAGGGGGAGGCTACACCTTC. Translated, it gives CASSLARGGGYTF.

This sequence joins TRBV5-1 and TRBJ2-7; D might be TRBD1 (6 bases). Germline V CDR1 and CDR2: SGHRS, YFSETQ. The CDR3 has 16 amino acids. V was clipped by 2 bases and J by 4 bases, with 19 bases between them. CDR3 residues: CASSFLTGTRPYEQYF. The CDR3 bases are TGCGCCAGCAGCTTCCTTACCGGGACACGTCCTTACGAGCAGTACTTC.

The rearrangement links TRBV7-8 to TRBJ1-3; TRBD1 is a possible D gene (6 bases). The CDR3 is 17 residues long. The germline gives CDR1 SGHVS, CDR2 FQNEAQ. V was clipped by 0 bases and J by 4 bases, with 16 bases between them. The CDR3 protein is CASSLADRALSGNTIYF. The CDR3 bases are TGTGCCAGCAGCTTAGCGGACAGAGCCCTTTCGGGAAACACCATATATTTT.

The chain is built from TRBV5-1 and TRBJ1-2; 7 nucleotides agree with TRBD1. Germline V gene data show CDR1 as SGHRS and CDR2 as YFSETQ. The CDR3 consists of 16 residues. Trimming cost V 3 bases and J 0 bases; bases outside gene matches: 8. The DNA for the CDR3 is TGCGCCAGCAGCTCGGGGACAGCGCAAGCTAACTATGGCTACACCTTC. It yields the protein CASSSGTAQANYGYTF.